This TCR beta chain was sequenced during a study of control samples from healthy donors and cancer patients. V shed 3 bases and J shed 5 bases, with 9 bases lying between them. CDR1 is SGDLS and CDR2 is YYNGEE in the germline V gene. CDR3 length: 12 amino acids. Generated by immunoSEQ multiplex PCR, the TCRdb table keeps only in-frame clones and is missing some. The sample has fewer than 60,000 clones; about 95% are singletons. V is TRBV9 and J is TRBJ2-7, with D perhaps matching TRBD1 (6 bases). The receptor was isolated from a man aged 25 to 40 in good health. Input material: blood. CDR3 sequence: CASSGRGHEQYF. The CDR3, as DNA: TGTGCCAGCAGCGGCAGGGGCCACGAGCAGTACTTC. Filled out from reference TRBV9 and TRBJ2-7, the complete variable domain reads DSGVTQTPKHLITATGQRVTLRCSPRSGDLSVYWYQQSLDQGLQFLIQYYNGEERAKGNILERFSAQQFPDLHSELNLSSLELGDSALYFCASSGRGHEQYFGPGTRLTVT.